The 22 T cell receptor beta chains reported below all come from one sample, sequenced in a study of Ad26.COV2.S vaccination and SARS-CoV-2 variants. Produced via immunoSEQ multiplex PCR; TCRdb's table is partial and in-frame only. This table holds 350,000 to 600,000 clones, 80% to 90% found once. Treatment reported: roughly 19 received Ad26.COV2.S at low or high dose, single or two shots; a few received placebo; per-sample allocation not given. It was on day 63 after the first vaccine or placebo injection that samples were taken. The source material was peripheral blood, sampled in a trial of Ad26.COV2.S vaccine versus placebo. The receptors derive from a person between 18 and 65 years old who received the Ad26.COV2.S COVID-19 vaccine or a placebo.

The chain uses TRBV13 and TRBJ1-3; 8 positions match TRBD1. The CDR3 runs 18 residues. Germline CDR1 PRHDT, CDR2 FYEKMQ (reference sequence). V lost 0 bases and J lost 2; bases outside the gene matches: 9. The CDR3 region is CASSLGRDRGLPGNTIYF. The CDR3 DNA reads TGTGCCAGCAGCTTAGGCCGAGACAGGGGTTTGCCTGGAAACACCATATATTTT.

The chain recombines TRBV4-3 with TRBJ2-1; TRBD1 matches at 9 bases. This CDR3 is built from 16 residues. Germline V gene lookup returns CDR1 LGHNA and CDR2 YSLEER. J was trimmed by 3 bases and V by 6 bases; bases with no gene match: 9. DNA for the CDR3: TGCGCCAGCAGTAGACAGGGGGGCTCCAACTACAATGAGCAGTTCTTC. This translates into CASSRQGGSNYNEQFF.

This clone was recorded a few times. The chain recombines TRBV9 with TRBJ1-5, with 8 bases identical to TRBD1. Germline V gene lookup returns CDR1 SGDLS and CDR2 YYNGEE. Trimming cost V 4 bases and J 6 bases; bases outside gene matches: 6. The CDR3 sequence is 14 residues long. Here the CDR3 reads CASSSGQGGQPQHF. DNA for the CDR3: TGTGCCAGCAGCTCCGGACAGGGCGGTCAGCCCCAGCATTTT.

The chain uses TRBV4-1 and TRBJ2-1; the match to TRBD2 covers 11 bases. The junction had 6 bases not matched to a gene; V was cut back by 1 base and J by 4 bases. Per germline, CDR1 MGHRA and CDR2 YSYEKL. This CDR3 comprises 17 residues. The CDR3 nucleotides are TGCGCCAGCAGCCAAGCTACTAGCGGGGGCCCATACAATGAGCAGTTCTTC. It is translated as CASSQATSGGPYNEQFF.

This clone was found a few times. J is TRBJ2-5 and V is TRBV4-3, with 7 bases lining up with TRBD2. With 0 bases clipped from V and 1 base from J, the junction kept 2 bases outside the gene matches. There are 15 residues in the CDR3. Germline CDR1 LGHNA, CDR2 YSLEER. The CDR3 sequence: CASSQEAGLQETQYF. The CDR3 DNA sequence: TGCGCCAGCAGCCAAGAAGCGGGGCTCCAAGAGACCCAGTACTTC.

This chain joins TRBV19 and TRBJ1-6; TRBD1 matches 7 bases. Per the germline V gene, CDR1 is LNHDA and CDR2 is SQIVND (reference sequence). The CDR3 loop spans 16 amino acids. Losses at the gene ends were 2 bases for V and 9 bases for J; bases not matched to a gene: 10. CDR3 amino acids: CASSINYRGIGSPLHF. In DNA, the CDR3 is TGTGCCAGTAGTATAAATTACAGGGGAATCGGTTCACCCCTCCACTTT.

V usage is TRBV15 and J usage is TRBJ2-3, with 13 bases identical to TRBD2. The CDR3 consists of 16 residues. Germline CDR1 reads LNHNV; CDR2 reads YYDKDF (reference sequence). The junction had 6 bases not matched to a gene; V was cut back by 3 bases and J by 6 bases. DNA for the CDR3: TGTGCCACCAGCAGTTGGACTAGCGGGAGCGGGGATACGCAGTATTTT. Its protein product is CATSSWTSGSGDTQYF.

The V and J genes are TRBV6-5 and TRBJ1-2, with D perhaps TRBD1 (5 bases). The CDR3 spans 16 residues. Germline V CDR1 and CDR2: MNHEY, SVGAGI. Deletions cut 2 bases from V and 4 bases from J, with 17 bases between. CDR3 sequence: CASSYQGLQGPYGYTF. The CDR3 DNA sequence: TGTGCCAGCAGTTACCAGGGTCTTCAGGGACCCTATGGCTACACCTTC.

The chain employs TRBV6-6 and TRBJ1-1, with 7 positions matching TRBD1. The CDR3 runs to 13 residues. V shed 5 bases, J shed 7 bases, and the junction held 7 bases outside the gene matches. From germline, CDR1 is MNHNY and CDR2 SVGAGI (reference sequence). The CDR3 here is CASSNRGGDEAFF. The CDR3 DNA reads as TGTGCCAGCAGTAACAGGGGTGGCGATGAAGCTTTCTTT.

In this sample, this clone turned up once. Written as DNA, the CDR3 is TGTGCCAGCAGCCAACCTTCGAGTTACACTGAAGCTTTCTTT. Encoded protein: CASSQPSSYTEAFF. V and J are TRBV7-8 and TRBJ1-1; D gene uncertain. The CDR3 consists of 14 residues. The germline V gene has CDR1 SGHVS and CDR2 FQNEAQ. The V end lost 5 bases, the J end lost 3 bases, and 13 bases lay between the germline ends.

The V call is TRBV6-5, the J call TRBJ1-5, with 7 bases lining up with TRBD1. From germline, CDR1 is MNHEY and CDR2 SVGAGI. J was trimmed by 3 bases and V by 6 bases; bases with no gene match: 5. The CDR3 spans 14 residues. CDR3 bases: TGTGCCAGCAGGGGGACAGTACTCAATCAGCCCCAGCATTTT. This codes for CASRGTVLNQPQHF.

The chain has TRBV5-5 and TRBJ2-5; weak D call: TRBD1 (5 bases). CDR1 and CDR2 (germline): SGHKS, YYEKEE (reference sequence). The CDR3 extends over 15 amino acids. Trimming stripped 0 bases from V and 3 bases from J, with 12 bases between. The CDR3 spells CASSLALGREETQYF. The DNA for the CDR3 is TGTGCCAGCAGCTTGGCTCTTGGCAGGGAAGAGACCCAGTACTTC.

V is TRBV12-3 or TRBV12-4 and J is TRBJ1-1; TRBD1 might be the D (6 bases). V dropped 5 bases and J dropped 4 bases, with 11 bases sitting between them. The CDR3 is made up of 13 amino acids. CDR3 DNA: TGTGCCAGCAGTACCGAAGGGGGCACTGAAGCTTTCTTT. It encodes CASSTEGGTEAFF.

The rearrangement links TRBV11-1 to TRBJ1-2; possibly TRBD1 for D (6 bases). CDR1 and CDR2 (germline): SGHAT, FQDESV (reference sequence). Trimming cost V 1 base and J 7 bases, with 16 bases left between them. The CDR3 totals 15 residues. The CDR3 spells CASSLGTGGAFGYTF. Written as DNA, the CDR3 is TGTGCCAGCAGCTTAGGCACGGGGGGCGCGTTTGGCTACACCTTC.

The chain uses TRBV13 and TRBJ1-3; D unclear. The CDR3 length is 17 residues. V lost 5 bases and J 4 bases, leaving 21 bases between the germline ends. Germline assignment: CDR1 PRHDT and CDR2 FYEKMQ (reference sequence). This CDR3 is CASSGELDSRKGNTIYF. The CDR3 bases are TGTGCCAGCAGCGGAGAACTGGACTCAAGGAAAGGAAACACCATATATTTT. The full variable domain, with the rest looked up from reference TRBV13 and TRBJ1-3, is AAGVIQSPRHLIKEKRETATLKCYPIPRHDTVYWYQQGPGQDPQFLISFYEKMQSDKGSIPDRFSAQQFSDYHSELNMSSLELGDSALYFCASSGELDSRKGNTIYFGEGSWLTVV.

As concerns this clone: This sample includes further DNA sequences coding for the same CDR3. The chain links TRBV18 to TRBJ1-1, with TRBD1 as a possible D gene (6 bases). V lost 3 bases to trimming and J lost 1 base, with 9 bases between them. This CDR3 is 14 amino acids long. Germline V gives CDR1 KGHSH, CDR2 LQKENI. The CDR3 here is CASSPRDTNTEAFF. CDR3 DNA: TGTGCCAGCTCACCCCGGGACACGAACACTGAAGCTTTCTTT.

This chain links TRBV10-3 with TRBJ2-1, with TRBD2 identical over 9 bases. Trimming took 5 bases from V and 7 from J; bases not matched to a gene: 18. CDR3 size: 18 residues. Germline assignment: CDR1 ENHRY and CDR2 SYGVKD. The CDR3 sequence is CAISLVYATSGLFNEQFF. The CDR3 nucleotides read TGTGCCATCAGTTTAGTATATGCGACTAGCGGTCTTTTTAATGAGCAGTTCTTC.

The genes are TRBV5-4 and TRBJ1-1; D is ambiguous. Germline loops: CDR1 SGHNT, CDR2 YYREEE (reference sequence). The CDR3 contains 14 residues. V shed 0 bases and J shed 1 base, with 7 bases lying between them. In DNA, the CDR3 is TGTGCCAGCAGCTTGGGACAAACGAACACTGAAGCTTTCTTT. It specifies CASSLGQTNTEAFF. The complete variable domain, with remaining parts taken from reference TRBV5-4 and TRBJ1-1, reads ETGVTQSPTHLIKTRGQQVTLRCSSQSGHNTVSWYQQALGQGPQFIFQYYREEENGRGNFPPRFSGLQFPNYSSELNVNALELDDSALYLCASSLGQTNTEAFFGQGTRLTVV.

The V and J genes are TRBV29-1 and TRBJ1-2; D uncertain. Germline CDR1 and CDR2: SQVTM and ANQGSEA. This CDR3 region has 11 residues. CDR3 sequence: CSDYRIYGYTF. Written as DNA, the CDR3 is TGCAGTGATTATAGAATCTATGGCTACACCTTC.

To note about this clone: Other DNA sequences in this specimen translate into the identical CDR3. J is TRBJ2-7 and V is TRBV18, with 10 bases matching TRBD2. Germline V gene sequence: CDR1 KGHSH, CDR2 LQKENI. V was clipped by 2 bases and J by 2 bases; unmatched bases: 0. This CDR3 has 14 amino acids. CDR3 coding DNA: TGTGCCAGCTCACCAAGCGGGGGGGCCTACGAGCAGTACTTC. Translating it yields CASSPSGGAYEQYF.

The chain has TRBV12-3 or TRBV12-4 and TRBJ2-7; D unresolved. The CDR3 has 12 residues. Trimming pared 5 bases from V and 3 bases from J, leaving 8 bases between. The CDR3 DNA is TGTGCCAGCAGTCCCCTAGGCTACGAGCAGTACTTC. Translating gives CASSPLGYEQYF.

This chain connects TRBV2 to TRBJ2-1, with 9 bases fitting TRBD2. V was pared by 1 base and J by 4 bases, with 2 bases of the junction left unmatched. There are 15 residues in the CDR3. Germline V gene lookup returns CDR1 SNHLY and CDR2 FYNNEI. CDR3 loop: CASSEGLAGYNEQFF. The CDR3, as DNA: TGTGCCAGCAGTGAAGGGCTAGCGGGGTACAATGAGCAGTTCTTC.